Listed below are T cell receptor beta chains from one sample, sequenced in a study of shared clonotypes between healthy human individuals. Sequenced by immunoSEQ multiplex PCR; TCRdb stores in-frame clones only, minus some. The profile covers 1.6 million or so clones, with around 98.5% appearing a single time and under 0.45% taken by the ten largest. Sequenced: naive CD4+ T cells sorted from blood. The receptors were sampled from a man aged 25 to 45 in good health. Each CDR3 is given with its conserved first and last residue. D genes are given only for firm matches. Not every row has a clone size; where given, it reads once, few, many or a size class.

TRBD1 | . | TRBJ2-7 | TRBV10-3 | CAISEDRASSYEQYF | TGTGCCATCAGCGAGGACAGGGCCAGCTCCTACGAGCAGTACTTC
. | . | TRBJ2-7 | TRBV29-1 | CSVGARGLGEQYF | TGCAGCGTTGGGGCTAGAGGTTTGGGCGAGCAGTACTTC
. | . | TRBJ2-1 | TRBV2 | CASSESGPPNNEQFF | TGTGCCAGCAGTGAGTCCGGACCACCAAACAATGAGCAGTTCTTC
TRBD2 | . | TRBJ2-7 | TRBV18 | CASSPLSSGSVYEQYF | TGTGCCAGCTCACCTCTATCTAGCGGGAGTGTCTACGAGCAGTACTTC
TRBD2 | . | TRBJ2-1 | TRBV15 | CATTPGLAGGPGNEQFF | TGTGCCACCACCCCGGGACTAGCGGGAGGGCCGGGAAATGAGCAGTTCTTC
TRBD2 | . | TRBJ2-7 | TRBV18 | CASSPNGRAYEQYF | TGTGCCAGCTCACCAAACGGGAGGGCCTACGAGCAGTACTTC
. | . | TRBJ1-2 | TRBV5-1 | CARSGRGDGYTF | TGCGCCCGCAGCGGGCGGGGGGATGGCTACACCTTC
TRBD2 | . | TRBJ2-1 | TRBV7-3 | CASSLNPASGSKFF | TGTGCCAGCAGCTTAAATCCGGCTAGCGGGAGTAAGTTCTTC
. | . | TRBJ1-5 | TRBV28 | CASSSWRNQPQHF | TGTGCCAGCAGCTCATGGCGCAATCAGCCCCAGCATTTT
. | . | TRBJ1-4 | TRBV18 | CASSPLGSPRATNEKLFF | TGTGCCAGCTCACCACTAGGCAGCCCTCGGGCAACTAATGAAAAACTGTTTTTT
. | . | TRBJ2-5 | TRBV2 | CASLDRGTQYF | TGTGCCAGCTTGGACCGCGGGACCCAGTACTTC
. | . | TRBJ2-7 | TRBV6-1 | CASSEVGESEQYF | TGTGCCAGCAGTGAGGTGGGAGAAAGTGAGCAGTACTTC
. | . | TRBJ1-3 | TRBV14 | CASSPGNTIYF | TGTGCCAGCAGCCCGGGAAACACCATATATTTT
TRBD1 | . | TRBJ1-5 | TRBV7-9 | CASSGGAGQPQHF | TGTGCCAGCTCAGGGGGGGCAGGGCAGCCCCAGCATTTT
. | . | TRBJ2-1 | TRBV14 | CASSQAIWRGGSYNEQFF | TGTGCCAGCAGCCAAGCGATCTGGCGAGGTGGCTCCTACAATGAGCAGTTCTTC
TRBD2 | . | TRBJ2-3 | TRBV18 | CASSPRTSGSGPDTQYF | TGTGCCAGCTCACCAAGGACTAGCGGGAGCGGCCCAGATACGCAGTATTTT
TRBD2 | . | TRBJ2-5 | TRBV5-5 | CASSLRTSGNEETQYF | TGTGCCAGCAGCCTTAGGACTAGCGGGAATGAGGAGACCCAGTACTTC
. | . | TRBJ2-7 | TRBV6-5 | CASSYSSGEQYF | TGTGCCAGCAGTTACTCGTCGGGTGAGCAGTACTTC
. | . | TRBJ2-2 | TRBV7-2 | CASSYSGGDAETGELFF | TGTGCCAGCAGCTATTCGGGTGGGGACGCTGAAACCGGGGAGCTGTTTTTT
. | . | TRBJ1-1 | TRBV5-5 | CASSLQGGTEAFF | TGTGCCAGCAGCCTTCAGGGAGGCACTGAAGCTTTCTTT
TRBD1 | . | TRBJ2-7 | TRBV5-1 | CASSLGTGKTYEQYF | TGCGCCAGCAGCCTAGGGACAGGGAAGACCTACGAGCAGTACTTC
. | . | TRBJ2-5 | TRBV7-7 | CASSSRDGTGWTQYF | TGTGCTAGCAGCTCCCGGGACGGAACTGGTTGGACCCAGTACTTC
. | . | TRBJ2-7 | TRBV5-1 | CASSFQGTSSSYEQYF | TGCGCCAGCAGCTTTCAAGGGACTTCCAGCTCCTACGAGCAGTACTTC
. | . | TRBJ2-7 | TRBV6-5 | CASSYSFLGMNYEQYF | TGTGCCAGCAGTTACTCTTTTTTAGGGATGAACTACGAGCAGTACTTC
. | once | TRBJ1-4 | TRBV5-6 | CASSLGPGVVEKLFF | TGTGCCAGCAGCTTAGGGCCGGGAGTGGTGGAAAAACTGTTTTTT
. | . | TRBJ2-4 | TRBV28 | CASSIFGAKNIQYF | TGTGCCAGCAGTATTTTCGGGGCCAAAAACATTCAGTACTTC
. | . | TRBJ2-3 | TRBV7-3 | CASSLSGTDTQYF | TGTGCCAGCAGCTTATCCGGCACAGATACGCAGTATTTT
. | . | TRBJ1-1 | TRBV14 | CASSRKYQGEAFF | TGTGCCAGCAGCCGGAAGTATCAGGGTGAAGCTTTCTTT
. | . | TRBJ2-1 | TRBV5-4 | CASSLVSRVNEQFF | TGTGCCAGCAGCTTGGTTAGCAGGGTGAATGAGCAGTTCTTC
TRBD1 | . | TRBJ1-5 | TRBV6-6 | CASSSTGVSNQPQHF | TGTGCCAGCAGTTCCACAGGGGTTAGCAATCAGCCCCAGCATTTT
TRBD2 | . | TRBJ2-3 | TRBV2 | CASIQLAGGPRSTDTQYF | TGTGCCAGCATCCAGCTAGCGGGAGGGCCCCGTAGCACAGATACGCAGTATTTT
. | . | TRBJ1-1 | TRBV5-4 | CASETTGSNTEAFF | TGTGCCAGCGAAACGACAGGATCGAACACTGAAGCTTTCTTT
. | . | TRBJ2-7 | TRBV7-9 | CASSSFSSARPYEQYF | TGTGCCAGCAGCTCCTTTTCTAGCGCCCGACCCTACGAGCAGTACTTC
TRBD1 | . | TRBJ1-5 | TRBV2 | CASGSGGLNQPQHF | TGTGCCAGCGGGTCAGGGGGGTTGAATCAGCCCCAGCATTTT
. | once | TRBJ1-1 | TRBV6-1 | CASIWNTEAFF | TGTGCCAGCATATGGAACACTGAAGCTTTCTTT
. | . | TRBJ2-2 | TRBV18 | CASSPTGELFF | TGTGCCAGCTCACCAACCGGGGAGCTGTTTTTT
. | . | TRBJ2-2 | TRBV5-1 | CASSLVSGDTGELFF | TGCGCCAGCAGCTTGGTGTCAGGGGACACCGGGGAGCTGTTTTTT
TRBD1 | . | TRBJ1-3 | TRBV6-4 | CASSEVRGQFRNTIYF | TGTGCCAGCAGTGAGGTGAGGGGGCAATTTAGAAACACCATATATTTT
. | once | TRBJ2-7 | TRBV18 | CASSMGYPYEQYF | TGTGCCAGCTCAATGGGATATCCCTACGAGCAGTACTTC
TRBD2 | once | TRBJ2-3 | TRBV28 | CASSPPGLADTDTQYF | TGTGCCAGCAGTCCGCCCGGACTAGCGGACACAGATACGCAGTATTTT
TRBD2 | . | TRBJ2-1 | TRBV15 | CATQNQREGKVEQFF | TGTGCCACTCAAAATCAGCGGGAGGGCAAAGTTGAGCAGTTCTTC
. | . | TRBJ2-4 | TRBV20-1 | CSAAVEPSQYF | TGCAGTGCTGCGGTAGAACCTAGTCAGTACTTC